This TCR beta chain was captured by sequencing in a study of blood T cell repertoires in COVID-19. Here immunoSEQ multiplex PCR was the method, and the copy in TCRdb shows in-frame clones only, minus some. The data hold about 150,000 clones, with about four fifths observed a single time. The cohort comprised adults aged roughly 18 to 90 years residing in about 25 US areas. Sequencing was done on a sample of PBMCs or T cells enriched from blood (not recorded which). The receptor's source is a middle-aged man who had recovered from COVID-19.

In DNA, the CDR3 is TGTGCCAGCAGTTACTGGCACAGGGGGCAGAAAAAACTGTTTTTT. It codes for CASSYWHRGQKKLFF. The V and J genes are TRBV6-2 or TRBV6-3 and TRBJ1-4; 9 bases align to TRBD1. CDR1 is MNHEY and CDR2 is SVGEGT in the germline V gene. V gave up 1 base and J gave up 9 bases; unmatched junction bases: 6. This CDR3 is 15 amino acids long.